A single sample gave rise to the 20 T cell receptor beta chains below, sequenced in a study of shared clonotypes between healthy human individuals. The repertoire was sequenced with immunoSEQ multiplex PCR; TCRdb's copy has only in-frame clones and lacks some. The table shows 330,000 or so clones, with about 70% occurring only once. Material for sequencing was memory CD4+ T cells sorted from blood. Sample subset: CD45RA-negative fraction. The receptor source for this set is a man aged 25 to 40 in good health.

The genes are TRBV29-1 and TRBJ2-7; TRBD2 aligns across 7 bases. The CDR3 totals 12 residues. V shed 2 bases, J shed 5 bases, and the junction held 3 bases outside the gene matches. CDR1 is SQVTM and CDR2 is ANQGSEA in the germline V gene. The chain's CDR3 is CSVETGGHEQYF. CDR3 coding DNA: TGCAGCGTTGAAACGGGAGGCCACGAGCAGTACTTC.

The chain links TRBV6-1 to TRBJ2-3; 10 positions agree with TRBD2. This CDR3 contains 13 residues. V lost 8 bases, J lost 6 bases, and 5 bases stayed unmatched. The V gene's germline CDR1 is MNHNS and CDR2 SASEGT. The CDR3 coding sequence is TGTGCCAGCCGCCTAGCGGGAGTTGATACGCAGTATTTT. As protein: CASRLAGVDTQYF.

The V call is TRBV28, the J call TRBJ1-2, with D possibly being TRBD1 (5 bases). Germline-derived CDR1 and CDR2 are MDHEN and SYDVKM. Trimming took 4 bases from V and 8 from J, leaving 11 bases between them. CDR3 length: 12 amino acids. The CDR3 here is CASSSRELGYTF. CDR3 bases: TGTGCCAGCAGTTCCAGGGAACTAGGCTACACCTTC.

The table lists this clone with a few counts. The chain joins TRBV19 to TRBJ2-1; TRBD2 is a possible D gene (5 bases). V lost 4 bases, J lost 8 bases, and 15 bases lay in between. The CDR3 runs to 14 residues. Germline-derived CDR1 and CDR2 are LNHDA and SQIVND (reference sequence). The CDR3 loop is CASSRSSRADEQFF. The CDR3 DNA reads as TGTGCCAGTAGTAGGTCTAGCCGGGCGGATGAGCAGTTCTTC.

The chain carries TRBV29-1 and TRBJ1-5; 9 bases match TRBD1. Germline assignment: CDR1 SQVTM and CDR2 ANQGSEA. This CDR3 spans 15 amino acids. The ends lost 6 bases at V and 2 bases at J; junction bases unmatched: 8. The DNA for the CDR3 is TGCAGCGTCACTACAGGGGGCTATGGCAATCAGCCCCAGCATTTT. This encodes CSVTTGGYGNQPQHF.

The chain's CDR3 is CASSQITSGKYNEQFF. In nucleotides, the CDR3 is TGTGCCAGCAGCCAAATTACTAGCGGCAAATACAATGAGCAGTTCTTC. The chain combines TRBV14 with TRBJ2-1; 8 bases agree with TRBD2. Germline V gene data show CDR1 as SGHDN and CDR2 as FVKESK. The J segment lost 4 bases and the V segment lost 2 bases, leaving 7 bases of the junction unmatched. The CDR3 is 16 residues long.

This clone appeared a few times. The rearrangement uses TRBV15 and TRBJ2-3, with 9 nucleotides matching TRBD2. Germline assignment: CDR1 LNHNV and CDR2 YYDKDF (reference sequence). Trimming at V came to 0 bases and at J to 5 bases, leaving 9 bases not matched to a gene. The CDR3 contains 17 residues. Here the CDR3 reads CATSRDFSGRKGDTQYF. Here the CDR3 DNA reads TGTGCCACCAGCAGAGATTTTAGCGGGAGAAAGGGAGATACGCAGTATTTT.

This clone is a singleton in its sample. The CDR3 coding sequence is TGTGCCAGCAGTTACTCGATTAATGAAAAACTGTTTTTT. It encodes CASSYSINEKLFF. The chain couples TRBV6-7 to TRBJ1-4; D gene ambiguous. TRBV6-7 is treated as an ORF (open reading frame) with a function not yet certain. The length of the CDR3 is 13 residues. Trimming shortened V by 0 bases and J by 4 bases, and 3 bases separated the two germline ends.

This clone was counted at least ten times. V and J are TRBV11-2 and TRBJ2-3; D call uncertain. Germline values: CDR1 SGHAT, CDR2 FQNNGV. The germline V and J ends were trimmed by 5 bases and 1 base, with 13 bases remaining between them. The CDR3 is 15 residues long. CDR3 coding DNA: TGTGCCAGCAGCCAACTGTCCCCGGGCACAGATACGCAGTATTTT. It translates to CASSQLSPGTDTQYF.

The rearrangement links TRBV4-3 to TRBJ2-5; D not resolved. V shed 0 bases and J shed 8 bases, with 13 bases lying between them. Germline CDR1 is LGHNA and CDR2 is YSLEER. This CDR3 has 14 amino acids. This CDR3 reads CASSQDKLLGTQYF. In DNA form, the CDR3 reads TGCGCCAGCAGCCAAGACAAGCTCTTGGGCACCCAGTACTTC.

The V and J genes are TRBV28 and TRBJ1-4; 8 nucleotides line up with TRBD1. V shed 9 bases, J shed 6 bases, and the junction held 6 bases outside the gene matches. The germline V gene has CDR1 MDHEN and CDR2 SYDVKM. The CDR3 spans 13 residues. CDR3 coding DNA: TGTGCCAGTGAACAGGGGGTGGATGAAAAACTGTTTTTT. Protein sequence: CASEQGVDEKLFF.

The DNA of the CDR3 is TGTGCCAGCAGCGTAGAATCGGGGAACACCGGGGAGCTGTTTTTT. Amino acid sequence: CASSVESGNTGELFF. The chain joins TRBV9 to TRBJ2-2; D uncertain. This CDR3 has 15 residues. Per germline, CDR1 SGDLS and CDR2 YYNGEE. With 0 bases removed from V and 1 base from J, the gap between germline ends came to 7 bases. Complete variable domain (other parts from reference TRBV9 and TRBJ2-2): DSGVTQTPKHLITATGQRVTLRCSPRSGDLSVYWYQQSLDQGLQFLIQYYNGEERAKGNILERFSAQQFPDLHSELNLSSLELGDSALYFCASSVESGNTGELFFGEGSRLTVL.

This chain joins TRBV19 and TRBJ1-2, with a possible D match to TRBD1 (5 bases). The ends were cut back, 6 bases at V and 2 bases at J, with 10 bases in the middle. CDR3 length: 13 residues. Germline V gene lookup returns CDR1 LNHDA and CDR2 SQIVND (reference sequence). The CDR3 bases are TGTGCCAGTAGCGCGGGGCTAAACTATGGCTACACCTTC. The encoded protein is CASSAGLNYGYTF.

This clone was seen a few times. The J gene is TRBJ2-3, the V gene TRBV6-4, with TRBD1 identical over 7 bases. CDR3 length equals 15 residues. Losses at the gene ends were 0 bases for V and 5 bases for J; bases not matched to a gene: 5. From germline, CDR1 is MRHNA and CDR2 SNTAGT. In DNA, the CDR3 is TGTGCCAGCAGTGACTCAGGGGCAGGGGGAGATACGCAGTATTTT. Encoded protein: CASSDSGAGGDTQYF.

The rearrangement uses TRBV6-6 and TRBJ2-2, with TRBD2 as a possible D gene (5 bases). This CDR3 has 14 residues. The V gene's germline CDR1 is MNHNY and CDR2 SVGAGI (reference sequence). Trimming took off 6 bases at V and 1 base at J, with 9 bases between the two ends. The DNA for the CDR3 is TGTGCCAGCAGCTTCCGGGGGAACACCGGGGAGCTGTTTTTT. It is translated as CASSFRGNTGELFF.

This clone was recorded many times. The V gene is TRBV6-5, the J gene TRBJ1-1; weak D call: TRBD1 (5 bases). V dropped 5 bases and J dropped 8 bases, with 12 bases sitting between them. Germline-derived CDR1 and CDR2 are MNHEY and SVGAGI. This CDR3 has 12 amino acids. CDR3 coding DNA: TGTGCCAGCAGTGGGAGATGGGGCGAAGCTTTCTTT. Translating gives CASSGRWGEAFF.

The rearrangement uses TRBV7-2 and TRBJ1-1; 9 bases are shared with TRBD1. The CDR3 runs 17 residues. Germline CDR1 reads SGHTA; CDR2 reads FQGNSA. V dropped 2 bases and J dropped 3; count of bases not matched to a gene: 10. The CDR3 loop reads CASSLRGLRQGDTEAFF. The DNA of the CDR3 is TGTGCCAGCAGCTTAAGGGGCCTCCGACAGGGGGACACTGAAGCTTTCTTT.

CDR3 bases: TGTGCCAGCACCGCGTCGGGTAACGCCCGAATGAACACTGAAGCTTTCTTT. It encodes CASTASGNARMNTEAFF. The chain recombines TRBV9 with TRBJ1-1, with D unclear. CDR3 size: 17 residues. From germline, CDR1 is SGDLS and CDR2 YYNGEE. Trimming pared 6 bases from V and 0 bases from J, leaving 21 bases between.

In nucleotides, the CDR3 is TGTGCCAGTAGTATGGAGGGACAGATATGGGCTAATGAAAAACTGTTTTTT. Its translation: CASSMEGQIWANEKLFF. The rearrangement links TRBV19 to TRBJ1-4; 7 bases are a match to TRBD1. V trimming: 3 bases; J trimming: 3 bases; junction bases outside the gene matches: 10. The CDR3 is 17 residues long. Germline CDR1 is LNHDA and CDR2 is SQIVND (reference sequence).

The chain is built from TRBV6-6 and TRBJ2-1; the D gene could be TRBD1 or TRBD2 (5 bases each). With 7 bases removed from V and 1 base from J, the gap between germline ends came to 11 bases. Germline CDR1 reads MNHNY; CDR2 reads SVGAGI (reference sequence). The CDR3 is 14 amino acids. CDR3 nucleotide sequence: TGTGCCAGCAAAGGGGAGATTTCCTACAATGAGCAGTTCTTC. This gives the protein CASKGEISYNEQFF.